The sequence of this T cell receptor (beta chain) was determined in a study of T cell responses to AZD1222 COVID-19 vaccine. As for the study in general: Pooling was applied to second doses at about 4 or about 12 weeks.

Sequenced by immunoSEQ multiplex PCR; TCRdb stores in-frame clones only, minus some. The sample lists around 78,000 clones; around nine tenths were seen once. Study-level results: Spike-specific TCRs gained breadth and depth after people received two AZD1222 doses. It was only after the peak T cell response that any repertoires were sampled. A mostly white British donor set with more females was recruited, and clonal diversity was possibly underestimated.

To note about this clone: Its target is unknown.

The source is an adult in good health. Sequenced material: peripheral blood, taken on day 0 of AZD1222 vaccination.

CDR3 residues: CASSSTSGYNEQFF. The CDR3 DNA reads as TGTGCCAGCAGCTCGACTAGCGGCTACAATGAGCAGTTCTTC. The gene calls are TRBV6-2 or TRBV6-3 and TRBJ2-1, with 9 bases aligning to TRBD2. In germline, CDR1 is MNHEY, CDR2 SVGEGT. The CDR3 spans 14 residues. Trimming cost V 6 bases and J 3 bases; bases outside gene matches: 3.